This T cell receptor beta chain was recovered during a study of T cell repertoires in cytomegalovirus infection (dated by TCRdb to about 2019). Regarding the complete study: Because public TCR beta signatures pointed to carriage of CMV infection together with the matching HLA type, the HLA type of each donor mattered for the analysis. Here is what the overall study found, with its caveats: In both this cohort and an independent cohort of under 450 donors, the cumulative frequency of public TCR beta family members distinguished carriers of CMV infection plus the relevant HLA type. The ex vivo response was dominated by HLA-C-restricted CMV-specific TCR beta clonotypes, and the single most frequent clonotype in two of eight donors was supplied by these HLA-C-restricted clonotypes.

Notes on this clonotype: The antigen it binds to is not known. Base-call qualities are not available, and no considerably larger clone is one nucleotide away.

The trim is 2 bases for V and 3 bases for J, with a gap of 4 bases between the germline ends. CDR1 and CDR2, looked up from the germline V gene (reference sequence), are GTSNPN and SVGIG. Including the terminal cysteine and phenylalanine, the CDR3 comprises 11 residues. The sequence is cut down to CDR3 DNA, 33 bases in frame from base 1. Data came from an Illumina HiSeq 1500. The raw public reads went through TCRdb reprocessing: fastp at Q25, MiXCR clone calling, in-frame beta chains kept. Rows with one shared CDR3 protein collapse into an entry with the most common genes and DNA. In this sample the table shows about 200,000 distinct CDR3 sequences, 7.5% to 10% of which occur a single time. The biggest ten clones account for about 4.6% of the sample.

Sequenced sample: PBMCs. The clonotype comes from a human donor in good health (CMV status not recorded). Some clones in this sample may be carry-over from other donors' samples. This sequence uses TRBV30 and TRBJ1-1; the D gene identity is not certain. The CDR3 protein: CAWSLDTEAFF. The nucleotide sequence reads TGTGCCTGGAGTCTGGACACTGAAGCTTTCTTT.